A selection of T cell receptor beta chains follows, all from one sample in a study of CD8 T cells in ankylosing spondylitis. TCRdb re-derived calls from the 5' RACE reads in MiXCR, one entry per CDR3 protein. The sample consists of fewer than 750,000 distinct CDR3 sequences, around 20% of them appearing once. The sample was blood, either unsorted or a sorted T cell fraction (not recorded which). The receptors here all came from a male donor with ankylosing spondylitis. CDR3s include the opening cysteine and the closing phenylalanine or tryptophan. D genes are given only for firm matches. Size is stated for part of the rows, as once, few or many counts, or as a class when the clone is expanded.

abundance,v_gene,d_gene,j_gene,CDR3aa,CDR3nt
-,TRBV24-1,-,TRBJ2-2,CATSVQGPGGPGELFF,TGTGCCACCAGTGTCCAGGGGCCCGGAGGCCCCGGGGAGCTGTTTTTT
few,TRBV5-1,-,TRBJ2-1,CASSLGEGPYGSYNEQFF,TGCGCCAGCAGCTTGGGTGAGGGGCCCTACGGATCCTACAATGAGCAGTTCTTC
few,TRBV6-5,-,TRBJ2-3,CASSYSGRLGDTQYF,TGTGCCAGCAGTTACTCCGGGCGACTGGGCGATACGCAGTATTTT
few,TRBV12-3/TRBV12-4,-,TRBJ2-3,CASSRGALSDTQYF,TGTGCCAGCAGCCGGGGGGCCTTATCGGATACGCAGTATTTT
-,TRBV5-4,-,TRBJ1-1,CASSLKGINTEAFF,TGTGCCAGCAGCTTGAAGGGGATTAACACTGAAGCTTTCTTT
few,TRBV11-2,TRBD1,TRBJ2-5,CASSLWDRVVGETQYF,TGTGCCAGCAGCTTATGGGACAGGGTGGTCGGGGAGACCCAGTACTTC
many,TRBV11-1,-,TRBJ2-2,CASSLDEGFRELFF,TGTGCCAGCAGCTTAGACGAGGGTTTCAGGGAGCTGTTTTTT
-,TRBV9,TRBD2,TRBJ2-2,CASSQQTSANTGELFF,TGTGCCAGCAGCCAACAGACTAGCGCAAACACCGGGGAGCTGTTTTTT
-,TRBV28,-,TRBJ2-1,CASSLLRVSYNEQFF,TGTGCCAGCAGTTTGCTTAGGGTCTCCTACAATGAGCAGTTCTTC
-,TRBV20-1,-,TRBJ2-1,CSARSGGYEQFF,TGCAGTGCTAGATCTGGGGGTTATGAGCAGTTCTTC
few,TRBV4-1,-,TRBJ1-2,CASSHLRGFGYGYTF,TGCGCCAGCAGCCACCTCAGAGGTTTCGGCTATGGCTACACCTTC
-,TRBV20-1,TRBD2,TRBJ2-7,CSASPSGRPSSYEQYF,TGCAGTGCTAGCCCTAGCGGGAGGCCCAGCTCCTACGAGCAGTACTTC
once,TRBV14,-,TRBJ2-5,CASSPGPSLRETQYF,TGTGCCAGCAGCCCGGGACCGTCCCTCCGAGAGACCCAGTACTTC
-,TRBV12-5,-,TRBJ1-2,CASGAPNTGTGYYGYTF,TGTGCTAGTGGTGCCCCCAACACAGGAACAGGGTACTATGGCTACACCTTC
-,TRBV12-3/TRBV12-4,-,TRBJ2-7,CASSLDRARGEQYF,TGTGCCAGCAGTTTAGACAGGGCACGGGGGGAGCAGTACTTC
few,TRBV7-9,-,TRBJ1-5,CASSFTGPNQPQHF,TGTGCCAGCAGCTTTACCGGGCCGAATCAGCCCCAGCATTTT
few,TRBV28,TRBD2,TRBJ2-7,CASSTPGVSSGIYEQYF,TGTGCCAGCAGCACTCCCGGGGTGTCTAGCGGTATCTACGAGCAGTACTTC
-,TRBV6-1,-,TRBJ1-4,CASSPPGGEKLFF,TGTGCCAGCAGTCCACCCGGGGGGGAAAAACTGTTTTTT
few,TRBV6-2/TRBV6-3,-,TRBJ1-1,CASSYGPEAFF,TGTGCCAGCAGTTACGGACCCGAAGCTTTCTTT
few,TRBV5-1,-,TRBJ1-1,CASSLDWRDGRTEAFF,TGCGCCAGCAGCTTGGACTGGCGGGACGGAAGGACTGAAGCTTTCTTT
-,TRBV12-3/TRBV12-4,TRBD2,TRBJ2-1,CASSTRFGRGPYNEQFF,TGTGCCAGCAGTACGCGCTTTGGGAGGGGTCCCTACAATGAGCAGTTCTTC
-,TRBV9,-,TRBJ2-5,CASSSLGTPQETQYF,TGTGCCAGCAGCAGCCTAGGGACACCGCAAGAGACCCAGTACTTC
-,TRBV4-2,TRBD2,TRBJ2-2,CASSQDFAGGYTGELFF,TGTGCCAGCAGCCAAGATTTTGCGGGGGGGTATACCGGGGAGCTGTTTTTT
-,TRBV12-3/TRBV12-4,-,TRBJ2-7,CASSLRPRQTYEQYF,TGTGCCAGCAGTTTACGTCCTAGGCAAACCTACGAGCAGTACTTC
few,TRBV5-1,TRBD1,TRBJ2-1,CASSLGQGGEQFF,TGCGCCAGCAGCTTAGGACAGGGGGGTGAGCAGTTCTTC
-,TRBV20-1,TRBD2,TRBJ2-1,CSASPLEGLPLGEQFF,TGCAGTGCTTCCCCTCTTGAGGGACTACCCCTTGGTGAGCAGTTCTTC
many,TRBV12-3/TRBV12-4,-,TRBJ2-7,CASSPILAISYEQYF,TGTGCCAGCAGTCCCATACTAGCAATCTCCTACGAGCAGTACTTC
few,TRBV12-3/TRBV12-4,-,TRBJ1-5,CASRDLSGQPQHF,TGTGCCAGCAGAGACCTGAGCGGTCAGCCCCAGCATTTT
few,TRBV4-2,-,TRBJ1-1,CASSQVEDTENTEAFF,TGTGCCAGCAGCCAAGTCGAGGACACCGAGAACACTGAAGCTTTCTTT
few,TRBV6-1,-,TRBJ2-1,CASSPRTRGNEQFF,TGTGCCAGCAGTCCGAGGACCCGGGGGAATGAGCAGTTCTTC
many,TRBV28,-,TRBJ2-2,CASSLTGTVNTGELFF,TGTGCCAGCAGCCTTACCGGGACGGTGAACACCGGGGAGCTGTTTTTT
-,TRBV2,-,TRBJ2-3,CASTTGVNTDTQYF,TGTGCCAGCACCACCGGGGTTAACACAGATACGCAGTATTTT
-,TRBV28,-,TRBJ2-6,CASSFARASGANVLTF,TGTGCCAGCAGTTTCGCCAGGGCCTCTGGGGCCAACGTCCTGACTTTC